A single sample gave rise to the 6 T cell receptor beta chains below, sequenced in a study of blood T cell repertoires in COVID-19. Method: immunoSEQ multiplex PCR; TCRdb's copy keeps in-frame clones and lacks some. The sample yields 170,000 or so clones, over 80% seen once. The specimen sequenced was peripheral blood. These receptors were taken from a woman aged 55-69 years with acute or convalescent COVID-19.

This chain joins TRBV6-2 or TRBV6-3 and TRBJ2-3; 7 positions agree with TRBD1. After removal of 6 bases from V and 0 bases from J, the junction contained 6 bases not matched to a gene. CDR1 MNHEY and CDR2 SVGEGT come from the germline V gene. There are 15 residues in the CDR3. The CDR3 protein is CASSQTGTSTDTQYF. The CDR3 DNA follows: TGTGCCAGCAGCCAGACAGGGACGAGCACAGATACGCAGTATTTT.

V gene TRBV7-2 combines with J gene TRBJ2-6; 7 bases align to TRBD2. The V segment lost 6 bases and the J segment 0 bases; nucleotides outside the gene matches: 8. This CDR3 spans 17 amino acids. Germline-derived CDR1 and CDR2 are SGHTA and FQGNSA. The CDR3 bases are TGTGCCAGCAGTGGAGCGGGGCGATACTCTGGGGCCAACGTCCTGACTTTC. Protein sequence: CASSGAGRYSGANVLTF.

The chain carries TRBV30 and TRBJ2-2, with 7 bases identical to TRBD1. Trimming took 7 bases from V and 6 from J; bases not matched to a gene: 14. The germline V gene encodes CDR1 GTSNPN and CDR2 SVGIG (reference sequence). CDR3 length equals 15 residues. The CDR3 loop is CASRFRQGGSGELFF. DNA for the CDR3: TGTGCCTCAAGGTTTAGACAGGGTGGATCCGGGGAGCTGTTTTTT.

The V gene is TRBV4-1, the J gene TRBJ2-7; D uncertain. The CDR3 contains 12 residues. Germline V gene lookup returns CDR1 MGHRA and CDR2 YSYEKL. The V end was cut by 1 base, the J end by 6 bases, with 7 bases between. In DNA form, the CDR3 reads TGCGCCAGCAGCCAAGGAGCTACCGAGCAGTACTTC. It codes for CASSQGATEQYF.

V is TRBV3-1 (or the pseudogene TRBV3-2) and J is TRBJ2-5; D gene uncertain. Per the germline V gene, CDR1 is LGHDT and CDR2 is YNNKEL (reference sequence). CDR3 length equals 14 residues. V was clipped by 1 base and J by 5 bases, with 11 bases between them. CDR3 in DNA: TGTGCCAGCAGCCAAGCGAACCCCTACGAGACCCAGTACTTC. It encodes CASSQANPYETQYF.

The chain has TRBV27 and TRBJ2-3; 8 bases match TRBD1. Germline V gene data show CDR1 as MNHEY and CDR2 as SMNVEV (reference sequence). The CDR3 is 16 residues long. The trim removed 2 bases at V and 4 bases at J, leaving 8 bases unmatched. Here the CDR3 reads CASSLRRDRSPDTQYF. CDR3 DNA sequence: TGTGCCAGCAGTTTACGCCGGGACAGGTCACCAGATACGCAGTATTTT.